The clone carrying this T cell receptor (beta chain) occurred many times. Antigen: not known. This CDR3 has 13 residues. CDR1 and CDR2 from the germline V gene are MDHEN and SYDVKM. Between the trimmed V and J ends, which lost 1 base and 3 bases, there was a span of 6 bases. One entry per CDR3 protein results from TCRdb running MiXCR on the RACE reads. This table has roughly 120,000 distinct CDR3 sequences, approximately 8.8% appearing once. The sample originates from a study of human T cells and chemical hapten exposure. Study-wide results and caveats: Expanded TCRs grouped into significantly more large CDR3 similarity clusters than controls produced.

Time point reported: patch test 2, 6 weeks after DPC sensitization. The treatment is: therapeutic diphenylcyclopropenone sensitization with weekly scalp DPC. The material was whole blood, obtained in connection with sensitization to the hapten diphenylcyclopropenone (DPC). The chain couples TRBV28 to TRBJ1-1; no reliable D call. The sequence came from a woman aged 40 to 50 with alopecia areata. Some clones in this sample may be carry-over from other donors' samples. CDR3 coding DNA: TGTGCCAGCAGTTTATACAGCCACACTGAAGCTTTCTTT. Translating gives CASSLYSHTEAFF.